This is a list of T cell receptor beta chains from one sample in a study of blood T cells in healthy people across ages. TCRdb ran MiXCR on the 5' RACE reads and lists one entry per CDR3 protein. The table shows some 1.6 million distinct CDR3 sequences, with 30% to 40% occurring only once. Sample: blood. These receptors originate from a woman aged 25-40 years in good health. Both conserved end residues are part of each CDR3. The D gene is left open where the match is weak. The listing skips clone size in some rows; elsewhere it reads once, few, many or a size class.

D gene,clone size,J gene,V gene,CDR3 protein,CDR3 DNA
TRBD1,NA,TRBJ2-6,TRBV7-8,CASSPRDRPDSGANVLTF,TGTGCCAGCAGTCCAAGGGACAGACCGGACTCTGGGGCCAACGTCCTGACTTTC
NA,few,TRBJ1-2,TRBV29-1,CSVEFSSNYGYTF,TGCAGCGTTGAATTCAGTTCTAACTATGGCTACACCTTC
NA,many,TRBJ2-1,TRBV10-3,CAISKASASSYNEQFF,TGTGCCATCTCTAAAGCTAGCGCAAGCTCCTACAATGAGCAGTTCTTC
TRBD2,many,TRBJ2-7,TRBV20-1,CSASSPAGLTYEQYF,TGCAGTGCTAGCAGTCCAGCGGGACTGACCTACGAGCAGTACTTC
NA,NA,TRBJ2-3,TRBV7-2,CASSLVVGRTGTQYF,TGTGCCAGCAGCTTAGTGGTGGGACGCACAGGTACGCAGTATTTT
NA,once,TRBJ1-2,TRBV27,CASIPKAGWGLNYGYTF,TGTGCCAGCATCCCAAAGGCGGGGTGGGGGCTTAACTATGGCTACACCTTC
NA,NA,TRBJ1-1,TRBV20-1,CSAPNTGSQPYTEAFF,TGCAGTGCTCCAAACACAGGGTCTCAACCCTACACTGAAGCTTTCTTT
NA,NA,TRBJ2-5,TRBV3-1,CASSQSTSSLKETQYF,TGTGCCAGCAGCCAGTCGACAAGCAGCCTTAAAGAGACCCAGTACTTC
TRBD2,NA,TRBJ2-3,TRBV3-1,CASSRRRTSGGAVVDTQYF,TGTGCCAGCAGCCGACGCAGGACTAGCGGGGGGGCCGTTGTGGATACGCAGTATTTT
TRBD2,few,TRBJ2-1,TRBV27,CASSPWGRPAGAYNEQFF,TGTGCCAGCAGTCCGTGGGGTCGGCCCGCGGGGGCCTACAATGAGCAGTTCTTC
NA,few,TRBJ1-1,TRBV5-1,CASSLDRRQASNTEAFF,TGCGCCAGCAGCTTGGACAGGCGGCAAGCGTCGAACACTGAAGCTTTCTTT
NA,many,TRBJ2-3,TRBV3-1,CASSQPPGRVTDTQYF,TGTGCCAGCAGCCAACCCCCGGGTAGGGTCACAGATACGCAGTATTTT
TRBD1,NA,TRBJ1-1,TRBV12-3/TRBV12-4,CASSLVAGQGSEAFF,TGTGCCAGCAGTTTAGTGGCGGGACAGGGGAGTGAAGCTTTCTTT
NA,NA,TRBJ2-1,TRBV20-1,CSAMGTLHNEQFF,TGCAGTGCTATGGGAACACTACACAATGAGCAGTTCTTC
NA,NA,TRBJ1-3,TRBV7-9,CASSFPQDLSSGNTIYF,TGTGCCAGCAGCTTCCCGCAGGACTTGAGCTCTGGAAACACCATATATTTT
NA,few,TRBJ2-1,TRBV3-1,CASSQGRLPEQFF,TGTGCCAGCAGCCAGGGAAGACTCCCTGAGCAGTTCTTC
NA,few,TRBJ2-1,TRBV11-1,CASSAEDNEQFF,TGTGCCAGCAGCGCCGAGGACAATGAGCAGTTCTTC
TRBD1,NA,TRBJ1-1,TRBV6-1,CASTWTGGTEAFF,TGTGCCAGCACTTGGACAGGGGGCACTGAAGCTTTCTTT
TRBD1,NA,TRBJ2-3,TRBV12-3/TRBV12-4,CASSPIGTGASTDTQYF,TGTGCCAGCAGTCCAATAGGGACAGGGGCTAGCACAGATACGCAGTATTTT
NA,once,TRBJ2-4,TRBV19,CASSYLGDQAKNIQYF,TGTGCCAGTAGTTATCTAGGAGATCAAGCCAAAAACATTCAGTACTTC
NA,NA,TRBJ1-2,TRBV30,CAWSVRTGDGYTF,TGTGCCTGGAGTGTACGTACAGGCGATGGCTACACCTTC
TRBD2,NA,TRBJ2-7,TRBV7-9,CASSPSGTSGGAEGRSWYF,TGTGCCAGCAGCCCGAGCGGGACTAGCGGGGGGGCCGAGGGACGTTCGTGGTACTTC
TRBD2,few,TRBJ2-5,TRBV3-1,CASSHAWASGGASETQYF,TGTGCCAGCAGCCATGCCTGGGCTAGCGGGGGGGCCTCGGAGACCCAGTACTTC
NA,NA,TRBJ2-7,TRBV9,CARSADNSYEQYF,TGTGCCCGCAGTGCTGACAATTCCTACGAGCAGTACTTC
TRBD2,few,TRBJ2-1,TRBV10-1,CASSEKGLAGVVEQFF,TGCGCCAGCAGTGAGAAAGGGCTAGCGGGAGTCGTTGAGCAGTTCTTC
NA,few,TRBJ1-1,TRBV5-1,CASSSVEHRNTEAFF,TGCGCCAGCAGCTCCGTAGAACACAGGAACACTGAAGCTTTCTTT
TRBD1,NA,TRBJ1-1,TRBV7-6,CASSSWTGTNTEAFF,TGTGCCAGCAGCTCCTGGACAGGGACGAACACTGAAGCTTTCTTT
NA,NA,TRBJ2-7,TRBV28,CASSKDSYERYF,TGTGCCAGCAGCAAGGACTCCTACGAGCGGTACTTC
NA,NA,TRBJ2-1,TRBV5-1,CASSYPRGTEYNEQFF,TGCGCCAGCAGCTACCCCCGCGGGACAGAATACAATGAGCAGTTCTTC
NA,NA,TRBJ2-1,TRBV13,CASMPFLATHNEQFF,TGTGCCAGCATGCCGTTCCTAGCGACTCACAATGAGCAGTTCTTC
TRBD2,once,TRBJ2-3,TRBV20-1,CSALLVLAGALDTQYF,TGCAGTGCCCTCCTCGTACTAGCGGGGGCATTGGATACGCAGTATTTT
TRBD2,NA,TRBJ2-3,TRBV6-1,CASSAVLAGGVRTDTQYF,TGTGCCAGCAGTGCGGTGTTAGCGGGGGGGGTACGCACAGATACGCAGTATTTT
NA,once,TRBJ1-1,TRBV5-5,CASSRQGLGNTEAFF,TGTGCCAGCAGCCGTCAGGGCTTGGGGAACACTGAAGCTTTCTTT
NA,NA,TRBJ2-7,TRBV27,CASSLPALNMKGGSYEQYF,TGTGCCAGCAGTTTACCGGCACTAAACATGAAAGGGGGGTCCTACGAGCAGTACTTC
NA,NA,TRBJ1-1,TRBV5-1,CASSRTGEVGYTEAFF,TGCGCCAGCAGCCGTACAGGAGAGGTTGGGTACACTGAAGCTTTCTTT
NA,NA,TRBJ2-7,TRBV11-2,CASTRGQNFLSSYEQYF,TGTGCCAGCACCCGGGGGCAAAATTTTCTGAGCTCCTACGAGCAGTACTTC
TRBD1,NA,TRBJ2-7,TRBV30,CAWSLGTGYEQYF,TGTGCCTGGAGTCTAGGGACAGGCTACGAGCAGTACTTC
TRBD1,once,TRBJ2-1,TRBV27,CASSTGTGTYDEQFF,TGTGCCAGCAGTACGGGGACAGGGACCTACGATGAGCAGTTCTTC
NA,few,TRBJ1-2,TRBV6-1,CASSEAKTNLYGYTF,TGTGCCAGCAGTGAAGCGAAGACAAACCTCTATGGCTACACCTTC
NA,many,TRBJ2-5,TRBV2,CASSLTAMETQYF,TGTGCCAGCAGCCTGACAGCTATGGAGACCCAGTACTTC
TRBD2,few,TRBJ2-7,TRBV20-1,CSARGASGLYEQYF,TGCAGTGCTAGGGGGGCTAGCGGGTTGTACGAGCAGTACTTC
TRBD1,few,TRBJ2-3,TRBV7-9,CASSPARGRGTDTQYF,TGTGCCAGCAGCCCCGCGAGGGGGCGGGGCACAGATACGCAGTATTTT
NA,once,TRBJ1-1,TRBV20-1,CSVRETVDTEAFF,TGCAGTGTGAGAGAGACGGTAGACACTGAAGCTTTCTTT
TRBD1,NA,TRBJ2-7,TRBV27,CASSRLTGAGTTYEQYF,TGTGCCAGCAGTCGACTGACAGGGGCCGGGACGACCTACGAGCAGTACTTC
TRBD2,NA,TRBJ2-7,TRBV30,CALAGLAGASSYEQYF,TGTGCCTTAGCGGGACTAGCGGGGGCCAGCTCCTACGAGCAGTACTTC
NA,many,TRBJ2-7,TRBV7-9,CASSLHEAYEQYF,TGTGCCAGCAGCTTGCACGAGGCCTACGAGCAGTACTTC
NA,NA,TRBJ2-7,TRBV5-4,CASSSGVSGYEQYF,TGTGCCAGCAGCTCGGGGGTGTCAGGTTACGAGCAGTACTTC